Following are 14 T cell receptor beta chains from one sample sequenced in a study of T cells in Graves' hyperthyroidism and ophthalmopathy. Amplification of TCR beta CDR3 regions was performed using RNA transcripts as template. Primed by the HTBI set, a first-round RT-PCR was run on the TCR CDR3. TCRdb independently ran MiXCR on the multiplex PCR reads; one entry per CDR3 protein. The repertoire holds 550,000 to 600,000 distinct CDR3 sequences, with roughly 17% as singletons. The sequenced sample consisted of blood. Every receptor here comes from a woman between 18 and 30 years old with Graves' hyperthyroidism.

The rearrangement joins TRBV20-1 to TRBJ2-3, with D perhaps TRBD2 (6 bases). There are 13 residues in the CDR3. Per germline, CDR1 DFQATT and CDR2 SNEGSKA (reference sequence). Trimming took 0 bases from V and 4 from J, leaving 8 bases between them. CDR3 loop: CSARDAGPDTQYF. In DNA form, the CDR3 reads TGCAGTGCTAGAGATGCGGGGCCAGATACGCAGTATTTT.

CDR3 in amino acids: CVSKGGLGNTEAFF. The CDR3 DNA reads TGTGTCAGTAAAGGGGGTCTGGGGAACACTGAAGCTTTCTTT. J is TRBJ1-1 and V is TRBV28; a weak D match, TRBD1 (6 bases). CDR1 is MDHEN, CDR2 SYDVKM, per germline. This CDR3 comprises 14 residues.

CDR3 residues: CASGLGGPSNTEAFF. The CDR3 DNA is TGTGCTAGTGGTTTGGGGGGGCCATCCAACACTGAAGCTTTCTTT. This rearrangement joins TRBV12-5 to TRBJ1-1; maybe TRBD1 (6 bases). The germline CDR1 and CDR2 sequences are LGHNT and FRNRAP. CDR3 length: 15 amino acids. The ends were cut back, 1 base at V and 2 bases at J, with 11 bases in the middle.

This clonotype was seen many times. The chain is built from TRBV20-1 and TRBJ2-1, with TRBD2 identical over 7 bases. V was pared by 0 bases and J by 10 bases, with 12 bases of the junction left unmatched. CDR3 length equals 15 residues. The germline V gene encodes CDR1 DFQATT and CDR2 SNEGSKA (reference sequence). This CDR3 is CSARDLSRAGDEQFF. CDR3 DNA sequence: TGCAGTGCTAGAGATTTAAGTAGGGCGGGAGACGAGCAGTTCTTC.

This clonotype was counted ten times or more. The DNA for the CDR3 is TGTGCCAGCAGCCACGGTCCAGGGACTAATCAGCCCCAGCATTTT. This gives the protein CASSHGPGTNQPQHF. This rearrangement joins TRBV3-1 to TRBJ1-5; possible D gene TRBD1, 5 bases. Trimming pared 3 bases from V and 4 bases from J, leaving 13 bases between. The germline V gene encodes CDR1 LGHDT and CDR2 YNNKEL (reference sequence). The CDR3 is made up of 15 amino acids.

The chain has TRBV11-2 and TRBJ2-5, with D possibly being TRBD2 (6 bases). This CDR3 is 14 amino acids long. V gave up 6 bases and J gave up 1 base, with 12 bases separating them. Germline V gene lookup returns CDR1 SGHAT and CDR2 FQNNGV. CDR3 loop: CASSPGRFQETQYF. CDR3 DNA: TGTGCCAGCAGTCCAGGGAGGTTCCAAGAGACCCAGTACTTC.

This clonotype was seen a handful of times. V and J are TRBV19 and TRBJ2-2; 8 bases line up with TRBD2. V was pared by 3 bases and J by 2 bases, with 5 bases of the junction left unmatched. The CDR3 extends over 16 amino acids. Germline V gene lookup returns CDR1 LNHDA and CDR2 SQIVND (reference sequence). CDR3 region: CASSILLAGNTGELFF. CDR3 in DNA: TGTGCCAGTAGTATCCTCCTAGCGGGTAACACCGGGGAGCTGTTTTTT. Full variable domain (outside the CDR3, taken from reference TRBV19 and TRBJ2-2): DGGITQSPKYLFRKEGQNVTLSCEQNLNHDAMYWYRQDPGQGLRLIYYSQIVNDFQKGDIAEGYSVSREKKESFPLTVTSAQKNPTAFYLCASSILLAGNTGELFFGEGSRLTVL.

DNA for the CDR3: TGCGCCAGCAGGGCATTGATGCGGGGGGAAGGCTACACCTTC. Its translation is CASRALMRGEGYTF. The V call is TRBV4-3, the J call TRBJ1-2, with D perhaps matching TRBD1 (5 bases). V lost 6 bases to trimming and J lost 8 bases, with 19 bases between them. The germline CDR1 and CDR2 sequences are LGHNA and YSLEER. The CDR3 covers 14 residues.

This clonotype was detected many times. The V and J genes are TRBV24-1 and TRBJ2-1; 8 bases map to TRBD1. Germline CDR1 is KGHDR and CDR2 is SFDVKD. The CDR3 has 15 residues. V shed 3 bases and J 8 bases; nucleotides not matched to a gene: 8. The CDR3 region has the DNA TGTGCCACCAGTGATACCTCAGGGGGCAGGGATGAGCAGTTCTTC. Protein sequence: CATSDTSGGRDEQFF.

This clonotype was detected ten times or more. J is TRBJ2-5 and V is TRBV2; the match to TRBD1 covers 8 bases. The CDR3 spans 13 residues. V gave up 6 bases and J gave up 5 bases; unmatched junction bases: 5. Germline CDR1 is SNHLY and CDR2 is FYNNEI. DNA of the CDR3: TGTGCCAGCAGCCCGACAGGGGACGAGACCCAGTACTTC. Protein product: CASSPTGDETQYF.

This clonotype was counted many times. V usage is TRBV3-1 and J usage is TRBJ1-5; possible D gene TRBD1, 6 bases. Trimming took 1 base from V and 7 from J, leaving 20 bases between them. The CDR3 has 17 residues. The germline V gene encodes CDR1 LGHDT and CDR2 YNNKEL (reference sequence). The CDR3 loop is CASSQGGAWEGRQPQHF. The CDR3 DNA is TGTGCCAGCAGCCAAGGGGGGGCGTGGGAAGGGAGACAGCCCCAGCATTTT.

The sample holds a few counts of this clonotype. The CDR3 coding sequence is TGCGCCAGCGGGATAAGCGTGGTCAATGAGCAGTTCTTC. It yields the protein CASGISVVNEQFF. The chain couples TRBV10-2 to TRBJ2-1; unclear D gene. Germline assignment: CDR1 WSHSY and CDR2 SAAADI. V was trimmed by 8 bases and J by 6 bases, leaving 14 bases between them. The CDR3 spans 13 residues.

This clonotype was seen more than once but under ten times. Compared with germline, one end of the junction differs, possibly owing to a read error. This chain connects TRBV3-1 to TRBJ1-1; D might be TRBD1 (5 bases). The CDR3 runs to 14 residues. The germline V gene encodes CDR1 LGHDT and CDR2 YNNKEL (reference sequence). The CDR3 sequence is CASRQGTQSTEAFF. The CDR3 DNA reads TGTGCCAGCAGGCAAGGGACCCAAAGCACTGAAGCTTTCTTT.

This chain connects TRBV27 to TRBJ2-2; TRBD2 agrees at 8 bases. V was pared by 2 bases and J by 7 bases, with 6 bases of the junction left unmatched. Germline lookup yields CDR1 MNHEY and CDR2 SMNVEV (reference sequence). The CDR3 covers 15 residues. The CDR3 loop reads CASSLHGGAGGELFF. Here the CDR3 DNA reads TGTGCCAGCAGTTTACACGGGGGGGCCGGCGGGGAGCTGTTTTTT.